This T cell receptor (beta chain) is drawn from a study of shared clonotypes between healthy human individuals. Several immunoSEQ 96-well plates shared each subset's DNA, each plate a replicate. Authors' methods: Sequence data from immunoSEQ were junction-only and lacked quality scores; consequently, filtering differed. Sequencing was performed with immunoSEQ multiplex PCR; in TCRdb, only in-frame clones are kept and a portion is missing. From that table come the V and J calls and clone size; the DNA was used to work out D and trimming. The table has fewer than 1.8 million clones, 98% seen once. The germline V gene has CDR1 SQVTM and CDR2 ANQGSEA. The CDR3 loop spans 14 amino acids. The germline V and J ends were trimmed by 6 bases and 1 base, with 16 bases remaining between them. Adults of Caucasian background living in Nashville, Tennessee made up all donors.

The clonotype originates from a man aged 30 to 39 in good health. Material for sequencing was naive CD4+ T cells sorted from blood. The sample's subset: CD45RA+ positively selected. The chain employs TRBV29-1 and TRBJ2-7; possible D gene TRBD1, 5 bases. CDR3 bases: TGCAGCGTGGGTGGAACAGGAGATTCCTACGAGCAGTACTTC. This codes for CSVGGTGDSYEQYF.